The 5 T cell receptor beta chains in this list originate from one sample, sequenced in a study of cytomegalovirus exposure and HLA in healthy donors. The method was immunoSEQ multiplex PCR; TCRdb's version includes in-frame clones alone and lacks a portion of them. This table holds roughly 250,000 clones, 90% found once. Sequencing was performed on PBMCs. The origin of the receptors is a young woman in good health and CMV-seronegative.

The gene calls are TRBV27 and TRBJ2-2; TRBD2 might be the D (5 bases). V lost 7 bases, J lost 6 bases, and 15 bases lay in between. CDR1 and CDR2 from the germline V gene are MNHEY and SMNVEV (reference sequence). CDR3 length: 14 residues. CDR3 protein: CASMEIARPGELFF. For the CDR3, the DNA is TGTGCCAGCATGGAAATAGCGCGACCCGGGGAGCTGTTTTTT.

The gene calls are TRBV4-3 and TRBJ1-2, with D possibly TRBD1 on 6 matching bases. V gave up 3 bases and J gave up 2 bases, with 13 bases separating them. CDR1 and CDR2 (germline): LGHNA, YSLEER. The CDR3 contains 15 residues. CDR3 coding DNA: TGCGCCAGCAGCCAGGACAGTCTATTGAACTATGGCTACACCTTC. The encoded protein is CASSQDSLLNYGYTF.

Only one count was recorded for this clone. This chain connects TRBV7-9 to TRBJ1-1, with D possibly being TRBD1 (6 bases). The CDR3 extends over 13 amino acids. The V gene's germline CDR1 is SEHNR and CDR2 FQNEAQ (reference sequence). V dropped 6 bases and J dropped 3 bases, with 11 bases sitting between them. The CDR3 nucleotides read TGTGCCAGCAGTTTACAGGGCCACACTGAAGCTTTCTTT. It codes for CASSLQGHTEAFF. Full variable domain (outside the CDR3, taken from reference TRBV7-9 and TRBJ1-1): DTGVSQNPRHKITKRGQNVTFRCDPISEHNRLYWYRQTLGQGPEFLTYFQNEAQLEKSRLLSDRFSAERPKGSFSTLEIQRTEQGDSAMYLCASSLQGHTEAFFGQGTRLTVV.

This clone is a singleton in its sample. The chain uses TRBV28 and TRBJ1-6; TRBD1 matches at 10 bases. CDR3 size: 17 residues. Germline loops: CDR1 MDHEN, CDR2 SYDVKM. V was pared by 6 bases and J by 6 bases, with 11 bases of the junction left unmatched. The CDR3 bases are TGTGCCAGCAGGCTTACCCTGGGACAGGGGCCTAATTCACCCCTCCACTTT. It specifies CASRLTLGQGPNSPLHF.

The chain recombines TRBV5-1 with TRBJ1-4, with D perhaps matching TRBD1 (5 bases). V lost 2 bases, J lost 5 bases, and 10 bases lay in between. Germline V gives CDR1 SGHRS, CDR2 YFSETQ. The CDR3 is 14 amino acids. The CDR3 DNA reads TGCGCCAGCAGCTTAGGACACGGCAATGAAAAACTGTTTTTT. The encoded protein is CASSLGHGNEKLFF.